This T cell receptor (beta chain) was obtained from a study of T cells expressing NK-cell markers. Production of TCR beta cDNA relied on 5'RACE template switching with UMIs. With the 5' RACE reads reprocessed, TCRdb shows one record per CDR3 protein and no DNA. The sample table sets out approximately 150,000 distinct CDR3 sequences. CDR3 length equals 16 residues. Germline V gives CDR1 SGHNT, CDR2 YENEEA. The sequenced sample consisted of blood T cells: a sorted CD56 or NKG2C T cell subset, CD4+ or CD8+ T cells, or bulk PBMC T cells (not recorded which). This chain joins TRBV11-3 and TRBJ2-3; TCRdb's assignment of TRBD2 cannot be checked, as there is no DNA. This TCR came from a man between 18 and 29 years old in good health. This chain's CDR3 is CASSPIAGPGTDTQYF.